These 13 T cell receptor beta chains share one sample of origin, sequenced in a study of blood T cells in healthy people across ages. For the second PCR, which ran for roughly 7 to 11 cycles, a sample-barcoded 5' primer and a J-beta primer mix were used. MiXCR, run by TCRdb on the 5' RACE reads, gives a single entry per CDR3 protein. The table records around 400,000 distinct CDR3 sequences, over 45% of them present only once. The sequenced sample consisted of blood. The receptors were sampled from a man aged 60 to 75 in good health.

Details on this clonotype: At one boundary the junction diverges from the germline segment, which might be a read error. The rearrangement links TRBV7-2 to TRBJ2-7, with D unresolved. Germline CDR1 and CDR2: SGHTA and FQGNSA. CDR3 length: 13 amino acids. The CDR3 DNA reads TGCGCCAGCAGCTCCACCTCGAGTAGGGAGCAGTACTTC. It translates to CASSSTSSREQYF.

This clonotype was observed many times. The rearrangement joins TRBV29-1 to TRBJ2-1, with TRBD2 matching over 10 bases. V dropped 6 bases and J dropped 10; count of bases not matched to a gene: 12. Germline V gene lookup returns CDR1 SQVTM and CDR2 ANQGSEA. CDR3 size: 14 residues. CDR3 amino acids: CSVLGLAASGEQFF. The CDR3 DNA is TGCAGCGTCCTCGGACTAGCGGCCTCCGGAGAGCAGTTCTTC.

This clonotype was counted between two and nine times. The J gene is TRBJ1-2, the V gene TRBV11-2; D perhaps matches TRBD1 (5 bases). Germline values: CDR1 SGHAT, CDR2 FQNNGV. CDR3 length equals 17 residues. Trimming took off 5 bases at V and 0 bases at J, with 19 bases between the two ends. The CDR3: CASSPGTLKFSNYGYTF. The CDR3 nucleotides are TGTGCCAGCAGCCCCGGGACCCTAAAATTTTCTAACTATGGCTACACCTTC.

This clonotype was counted between two and nine times. V gene TRBV4-2 combines with J gene TRBJ2-5; possible D gene TRBD2, 6 bases. V was trimmed by 3 bases and J by 5 bases, leaving 22 bases between them. Germline CDR1 is LGHNA and CDR2 is YNFKEQ. The length of the CDR3 is 17 residues. CDR3 coding DNA: TGTGCCAGCAGCCATGTCACGGGACTCGGCCCCGCGGAGACCCAGTACTTC. Its protein is CASSHVTGLGPAETQYF.

The chain carries TRBV27 and TRBJ1-5; D unclear. The ends were cut back, 2 bases at V and 6 bases at J, with 17 bases in the middle. Germline assignment: CDR1 MNHEY and CDR2 SMNVEV (reference sequence). The CDR3 spans 16 residues. The CDR3 here is CASSLQAPGIGQPQHF. For the CDR3, the DNA is TGTGCCAGCAGTTTACAGGCGCCGGGGATCGGTCAGCCCCAGCATTTT.

The chain joins TRBV4-3 to TRBJ2-7; maybe TRBD2 (6 bases). V gave up 4 bases and J gave up 2 bases, with 12 bases separating them. The CDR3 is 14 amino acids. From germline, CDR1 is LGHNA and CDR2 YSLEER. In nucleotides, the CDR3 is TGCGCCAGCAGCCCTTCGGGGGTCGCCTACGAGCAGTACTTC. This translates into CASSPSGVAYEQYF.

This clonotype was seen a single time. CDR3 sequence: CASSLFAGEDTQYF. CDR3 DNA: TGCGCCAGCAGCTTGTTTGCGGGAGAGGATACGCAGTATTTT. The chain employs TRBV5-1 and TRBJ2-3; 7 nucleotides agree with TRBD2. The CDR3 has 14 residues. Per the germline V gene, CDR1 is SGHRS and CDR2 is YFSETQ. Unmatched junction bases numbered 5, after V lost 1 base and J lost 6 bases.

This clonotype occurred a few times. DNA for the CDR3: TGCGCCAGCAGCCAAGAAAGAGGAGGGGGGGGAGGAGCTTTCTTT. Translating it yields CASSQERGGGGGAFF. The chain uses TRBV4-3 and TRBJ1-1; D is possibly TRBD1 (6 bases). With 0 bases removed from V and 10 bases from J, the gap between germline ends came to 18 bases. The CDR3 extends over 15 amino acids. Germline V gene lookup returns CDR1 LGHNA and CDR2 YSLEER.

There are a few counts of this clonotype. This sequence joins TRBV7-2 and TRBJ1-1; unclear D gene. Per the germline V gene, CDR1 is SGHTA and CDR2 is FQGNSA. With 0 bases removed from V and 1 base from J, the gap between germline ends came to 12 bases. The CDR3 contains 16 residues. The CDR3 DNA sequence: TGTGCCAGCAGCTTAGCGACTTCTACGGCGAACACTGAAGCTTTCTTT. Amino acids: CASSLATSTANTEAFF.

The chain carries TRBV20-1 and TRBJ2-1; D is perhaps TRBD2 (7 bases). This CDR3 contains 15 residues. Trimming removed 3 bases at V and 2 bases at J, with 14 bases between. The germline V gene has CDR1 DFQATT and CDR2 SNEGSKA (reference sequence). The CDR3 coding sequence is TGCAGTGCTAGCAGCGGGACAACTACCTACAATGAGCAGTTCTTC. This sequence encodes CSASSGTTTYNEQFF.

This clonotype was seen only a few times. The rearrangement links TRBV5-1 to TRBJ2-1, with TRBD1 matching 8 bases. The CDR3 is made up of 16 amino acids. Germline CDR1 is SGHRS and CDR2 is YFSETQ. The ends lost 4 bases at V and 4 bases at J; junction bases unmatched: 10. The CDR3 bases are TGCGCCAGCAGCCCGCTTTCAGGACAGGGTTACAATGAGCAGTTCTTC. Amino acid sequence: CASSPLSGQGYNEQFF.

The chain is built from TRBV7-2 and TRBJ2-7, with 9 bases identical to TRBD1. CDR3 length equals 15 residues. V was pared by 0 bases and J by 2 bases, with 2 bases of the junction left unmatched. From germline, CDR1 is SGHTA and CDR2 FQGNSA. The CDR3 DNA sequence: TGTGCCAGCAGCTTAGCCGACAGGGGGGCCTACGAGCAGTACTTC. This encodes CASSLADRGAYEQYF.

This clonotype appeared a few times. This rearrangement joins TRBV14 to TRBJ2-3; D might be TRBD2 (7 bases). CDR3 length equals 17 residues. Trimming took off 4 bases at V and 0 bases at J, with 17 bases between the two ends. The germline V gene has CDR1 SGHDN and CDR2 FVKESK. Here the CDR3 reads CASSPIFAGASTDTQYF. In DNA, the CDR3 is TGTGCCAGCAGCCCCATTTTTGCGGGGGCTAGCACAGATACGCAGTATTTT.